These 10 T cell receptor delta chains were sequenced from one sample in a study of γδ T cells in repeated Plasmodium falciparum infection. Bulk repertoires came from Vgamma9/Vdelta2+ or Vdelta2-negative gammadelta T cells flow-sorted from PBMC. TCRdb called clones from the multiplex PCR reads again using CATT. This sample has 93,000 or so delta-chain clones, with roughly 0.9% found just once. Sequencing input: gamma-delta T cells from blood. The receptors come from a pool of human donors (malaria-infected and uninfected, not separated).

This clone was detected only a few times. One base separates it from a far larger clone, so it is likely a read error. The sample contains more than one DNA sequence encoding this CDR3. This sequence joins TRDV1 and TRDJ1; TRDD3 aligns across 10 bases. The CDR3 consists of 18 residues. The V gene's germline CDR1 is TSWWSYY and CDR2 QGS. The chain's CDR3 is CALGELELGDLYTDKLIF. The CDR3, as DNA: TGTGCTCTTGGGGAACTAGAACTGGGGGATTTATACACCGACAAACTCATCTTT.

This clone was detected only a few times. The protein that TCRdb holds for this DNA derives from a much larger clone and differs from the translated DNA at residue 16, which likely indicates a read error; the protein shown here is translated from the DNA. The rearrangement uses TRDV1 and TRDJ1; perhaps D is TRDD2 or TRDD3 (9 bases each). TCRdb gives no J gene; it was assigned here by matching the DNA to germline. CDR1 and CDR2 from the germline V gene are TSWWSYY and QGS. Trimming removed 3 bases at V and 0 bases at J, with 32 bases between. CDR3 size: 22 residues. CDR3: CALGEPGLPTFLGDRDTDKLIF. DNA for the CDR3: TGTGCTCTTGGGGAGCCCGGCCTTCCTACGTTCTTGGGGGATAGGGACACCGATAAACTCATCTTT.

This clone has more than one count but fewer than ten. A far larger clone is one base from this, pointing to a likely read error. The sample has other DNA sequences that encode this CDR3 too. The chain employs TRDV2 and TRDJ1, with D tentatively TRDD3 (5 bases). The J gene, not given by TCRdb, was assigned here from a germline match of the nucleotide sequence. The germline V gene encodes CDR1 GEAIGNYY and CDR2 EKD. The CDR3 loop spans 17 amino acids. In DNA, the CDR3 is TGTGCCTGCGACACCGGAGGGGACCCAAGGTACACCGATAAACTCATCTTT. This sequence encodes CACDTGGDPRYTDKLIF.

Only a few counts were recorded for this clone. A read error is likely here: a far larger clone is one base away. This same CDR3 is encoded by further DNA sequences in the sample. The chain links TRDV2 to TRDJ1; no clear D. In germline, CDR1 is GEAIGNYY, CDR2 EKD. The CDR3 runs 14 residues. CDR3 protein: CACDHLDHTDKLIF. For the CDR3, the DNA is TGTGCCTGTGACCATCTCGACCACACCGATAAACTCATCTTC.

Concerning this clone itself: This DNA translates differently at residue 14 from the TCRdb protein, which is that of a much larger clone; a read error is likely, and the protein shown is the DNA's own translation. The chain employs TRDV2 and TRDJ1; TRDD3 matches 10 bases. Assignment of the J gene here rests on matching the DNA to germline, because TCRdb gives none. The CDR3 is 19 amino acids. From germline, CDR1 is GEAIGNYY and CDR2 EKD. Trimming cost V 3 bases and J 3 bases; bases outside gene matches: 18. CDR3 in amino acids: CACDPLTGDTPNDADKLIF. DNA of the CDR3: TGTGCCTGTGACCCTCTGACGGGGGATACGCCTAACGACGCCGATAAACTCATCTTT.

In this sample, this clone turned up a few times. This DNA's translation differs at residue 12 from TCRdb's protein, which comes from a much larger clone; a read error is likely, and the protein shown is translated from the DNA. V is TRDV2 and J is TRDJ3; 10 nucleotides line up with TRDD3. The J gene, absent from TCRdb, was called here by matching the DNA to germline. V lost 2 bases, J lost 3 bases, and 12 bases stayed unmatched. Looked up from germline, CDR1 is GEAIGNYY and CDR2 is EKD. There are 20 residues in the CDR3. The CDR3 DNA reads TGTGCCTGTGACAGTACTGGGGGATCTAGGAGCTTCTGGGACACCCGACAGATGTTTTTC. Translation: CACDSTGGSRSFWDTRQMFF.

This clone showed up just a few times. The protein given by TCRdb reflects a much larger clone and differs at residue 13 from this DNA's translation, likely from a read error; the protein shown is the DNA's translation. The chain combines TRDV1 with TRDJ1; 8 positions match TRDD3. TCRdb supplies no J gene; here it was assigned by aligning the nucleotide sequence to germline. V gave up 4 bases and J gave up 7 bases; unmatched junction bases: 20. The CDR3 loop spans 18 amino acids. Germline values: CDR1 TSWWSYY, CDR2 QGS. CDR3 sequence reads: CALGAPPLGGGLDAKLIF. CDR3 bases: TGTGCTCTTGGGGCGCCTCCTCTTGGTGGGGGATTGGATGCTAAACTCATCTTT.

This clone was detected a few times. Since a far larger clone is one base different, this is likely a read error. This chain links TRDV2 with TRDJ1; 10 nucleotides agree with TRDD3. No J segment appears in TCRdb, so it was assigned here by matching the sequence to germline. Trimming at V came to 0 bases and at J to 2 bases, leaving 23 bases not matched to a gene. From germline, CDR1 is GEAIGNYY and CDR2 EKD. This CDR3 contains 22 residues. The DNA of the CDR3 is TGTGCCTGTGACACCCCGCCTGCTCTTATACTGGGGGATGTCGGAAGAACCGATAAACTCATCTTT. It translates to CACDTPPALILGDVGRTDKLIF.

With respect to this clone: The protein that TCRdb holds for this DNA derives from a much larger clone and differs from the translated DNA at residue 3, which likely indicates a read error; the protein shown here is translated from the DNA. V is TRDV1 and J is TRDJ1; 9 bases are a match to TRDD2. This CDR3 region has 21 residues. The germline V gene encodes CDR1 TSWWSYY and CDR2 QGS. DNA for the CDR3: TGTGCTCCTGGGGAATTGGCCTTCCTACCGCCACGGCTGGGAATCACCGATAAACTCATCTTT. Its protein is CAPGELAFLPPRLGITDKLIF.

This clone has a handful of counts. This DNA translates differently at residue 9 from the TCRdb protein, which is that of a much larger clone; a read error is likely, and the protein shown is the DNA's own translation. The rearrangement links TRDV1 to TRDJ1, with D possibly called TRDD2 or TRDD3 (5 bases each). No J segment appears in TCRdb, so it was assigned here by matching the sequence to germline. The CDR3 is 22 residues long. Germline V gene sequence: CDR1 TSWWSYY, CDR2 QGS. Trimming stripped 0 bases from V and 0 bases from J, with 29 bases between. Here the CDR3 reads CALGELIPAAGTPSKYTDKLIF. In nucleotides, the CDR3 is TGTGCTCTTGGGGAACTTATTCCTGCGGCTGGGACACCGTCGAAGTACACCGATAAACTCATCTTT.